This T cell receptor (beta chain) was captured by sequencing in a study of blood T cell repertoires in COVID-19. Study-wide context: Sources were T cells, B-cell-depleted T cells, or PBMCs; the material itself was cDNA or gDNA.

Enrollment of patients from Seattle took place during active infection, with longitudinal follow-up. As originally analysed: The assay estimated nucleated cells by amplifying reference gene primers. Some clones are missing from TCRdb's copy, which holds only in-frame ones; the method was immunoSEQ multiplex PCR. V and J calls and clone size come straight from that table; D and trimming were deduced from the DNA. The sample records 150,000 to 180,000 clones, 83% being singletons. This CDR3 region has 14 residues. V lost 7 bases and J lost 0, with 10 bases in between. Germline V gene sequence: CDR1 LNHDA, CDR2 SQIVND (reference sequence).

The source is a woman aged 55-70 years with COVID-19, enrolled during active disease. The J gene is TRBJ1-3, the V gene TRBV19; no reliable D call. Sequencing was performed on peripheral blood. This CDR3 is CASTRVFSGNTIYF. In nucleotides, the CDR3 is TGTGCCAGTACAAGAGTCTTCTCTGGAAACACCATATATTTT.